What follows are 19 T cell receptor beta chains derived from one specimen sequenced in a study of PD-L1 blockade in urothelial cancer. Clones were read by immunoSEQ multiplex PCR, and TCRdb kept only the in-frame ones, dropping some. The sample lists 25,000 to 40,000 clones, 84% occurring once. The sample here was PBMCs, taken around atezolizumab (anti-PD-L1) treatment. Every receptor here comes from a man aged 55 to 70 with urothelial cancer.

The chain carries TRBV6-1 and TRBJ1-1, with no clear D. Deletions cut 2 bases from V and 7 bases from J, with 11 bases between. From germline, CDR1 is MNHNS and CDR2 SASEGT. There are 13 residues in the CDR3. The CDR3 DNA sequence: TGTGCCAGCAGTGAATTTCCGGGAGGTGAAGCTTTCTTT. Its protein product is CASSEFPGGEAFF.

V and J are TRBV18 and TRBJ1-5, with TRBD1 matching 7 bases. J lost 4 bases, V lost 6 bases, and 6 bases had no gene match. This CDR3 has 14 amino acids. Per germline, CDR1 KGHSH and CDR2 LQKENI. The chain's CDR3 is CASSPDRANQPQHF. CDR3 bases: TGTGCCAGCTCCCCCGACAGGGCTAATCAGCCCCAGCATTTT.

The rearrangement links TRBV5-4 to TRBJ2-7, with D possibly matching TRBD1 (5 bases). Germline CDR1 and CDR2: SGHNT and YYREEE (reference sequence). CDR3 length: 14 residues. Trimming removed 5 bases at V and 2 bases at J, with 14 bases between. Here the CDR3 reads CASRPETAPYEQYF. CDR3 DNA: TGTGCCAGCAGGCCAGAGACAGCCCCCTACGAGCAGTACTTC.

CDR3 in DNA: TGTGCCACCAAGAGGAGACAGGGGTTCTACGAGCAGTACTTC. Translating gives CATKRRQGFYEQYF. The chain recombines TRBV27 with TRBJ2-7, with 8 bases fitting TRBD1. The V gene end was trimmed by 10 bases and the J gene end by 3 bases; junction bases not matched to a gene: 11. Germline V gives CDR1 MNHEY, CDR2 SMNVEV (reference sequence). The CDR3 sequence is 14 residues long.

The V and J genes are TRBV29-1 and TRBJ2-5; 7 nucleotides line up with TRBD2. The trim removed 7 bases at V and 5 bases at J, leaving 7 bases unmatched. Germline lookup yields CDR1 SQVTM and CDR2 ANQGSEA. This CDR3 contains 12 residues. The CDR3: CSGTSVGETQYF. CDR3 nucleotide sequence: TGCAGCGGGACTAGTGTCGGGGAGACCCAGTACTTC.

The V and J genes are TRBV5-6 and TRBJ2-5; perhaps TRBD1 as D (5 bases). V dropped 2 bases and J dropped 1 base, with 9 bases sitting between them. Germline CDR1 is SGHDT and CDR2 is YYEEEE. The CDR3 is 14 residues long. The CDR3 DNA reads as TGTGCCAGCAGCTTCGGACAAAGCCAAGAGACCCAGTACTTC. It specifies CASSFGQSQETQYF.

This chain connects TRBV4-3 to TRBJ1-6, with 8 nucleotides matching TRBD1. The CDR3 is made up of 16 amino acids. Losses at the gene ends were 1 base for V and 9 bases for J; bases not matched to a gene: 8. Germline V lookup: CDR1 LGHNA, CDR2 YSLEER. The CDR3 region has the DNA TGCGCCAGCAGCCAAGGACCCGACAGGGGAGTTTCACCCCTCCACTTT. Translating gives CASSQGPDRGVSPLHF.

This chain connects TRBV9 to TRBJ1-1; D is possibly TRBD1 (6 bases). Trimming took 1 base from V and 8 from J, leaving 12 bases between them. The CDR3 spans 13 residues. CDR1 is SGDLS and CDR2 is YYNGEE in the germline V gene. In DNA, the CDR3 is TGTGCCAGCAGCGTACCGACAGGTCGGGAAGCTTTCTTT. It codes for CASSVPTGREAFF.

The CDR3 region has the DNA TGTGCCAGCAGTTACTTGACAGGTAACTATGGCTACACCTTC. Protein product: CASSYLTGNYGYTF. This chain connects TRBV6-5 to TRBJ1-2; weak D call: TRBD1 (6 bases). Trimming took off 1 base at V and 1 base at J, with 7 bases between the two ends. The CDR3 loop spans 14 amino acids. The germline V gene encodes CDR1 MNHEY and CDR2 SVGAGI.

The chain carries TRBV19 and TRBJ1-6; 8 bases line up with TRBD1. CDR1 is LNHDA, CDR2 SQIVND, per germline (reference sequence). This CDR3 is 15 amino acids long. V lost 3 bases and J lost 7; bases outside the gene matches: 5. This CDR3 is CASSIGQGGNSPLHF. The CDR3 region has the DNA TGTGCCAGTAGTATTGGACAGGGCGGGAATTCACCCCTCCACTTT.

The chain employs TRBV30 and TRBJ1-5; maybe TRBD1 (6 bases). This CDR3 has 13 residues. V was shortened by 1 base and J by 6 bases, with 10 bases between the two germline ends. Germline V lookup: CDR1 GTSNPN, CDR2 SVGIG (reference sequence). The CDR3 DNA reads TGTGCCTGGAGTGCCAGGGGTGTTCAGCCCCAGCATTTT. Its translation is CAWSARGVQPQHF.

The rearrangement links TRBV19 to TRBJ1-2; 9 nucleotides match TRBD1. In germline, CDR1 is LNHDA, CDR2 SQIVND (reference sequence). V trimming: 5 bases; J trimming: 4 bases; junction bases outside the gene matches: 8. This CDR3 has 15 residues. CDR3 sequence (DNA): TGTGCCAGTAGTCCGGACGGACAGGGGTCCTATGGCTACACCTTC. This encodes CASSPDGQGSYGYTF.

The chain combines TRBV5-8 with TRBJ2-1, with TRBD1 as a possible D gene (6 bases). V shed 2 bases and J shed 4 bases, with 10 bases lying between them. The CDR3 sequence is 14 residues long. Germline values: CDR1 SGHTS, CDR2 YDEGEE. This CDR3 is CASSLGQKYNEQFF. DNA for the CDR3: TGTGCCAGCAGCTTAGGACAGAAATACAATGAGCAGTTCTTC.

This clone was detected only once. V gene TRBV14 combines with J gene TRBJ1-1, with a possible D match to TRBD1 (6 bases). The CDR3 is made up of 13 amino acids. CDR1 is SGHDN and CDR2 is FVKESK in the germline V gene. Trimming stripped 3 bases from V and 8 bases from J, with 13 bases between. CDR3 DNA sequence: TGTGCCAGCAGCCACTCCGGGACACCGGAAGCTTTCTTT. Its translation: CASSHSGTPEAFF.

The chain employs TRBV9 and TRBJ1-2; the match to TRBD1 covers 7 bases. The CDR3 extends over 14 amino acids. V gave up 4 bases and J gave up 5 bases; unmatched junction bases: 8. Germline V gives CDR1 SGDLS, CDR2 YYNGEE. The CDR3 reads CASSPGDREYGYTF. The CDR3 nucleotides read TGTGCCAGCAGCCCCGGTGACAGGGAGTATGGCTACACCTTC.

V usage is TRBV7-2 and J usage is TRBJ2-1; TRBD2 agrees at 9 bases. The V gene's germline CDR1 is SGHTA and CDR2 FQGNSA. This CDR3 has 17 amino acids. Trimming cost V 1 base and J 7 bases; bases outside gene matches: 11. The DNA for the CDR3 is TGTGCCAGCAGCTTAGGTGGTGGAGCGGGGGGCTTAAATGAGCAGTTCTTC. This gives the protein CASSLGGGAGGLNEQFF.

This rearrangement joins TRBV7-9 to TRBJ1-4, with D hard to call. Germline-derived CDR1 and CDR2 are SEHNR and FQNEAQ (reference sequence). The CDR3 contains 14 residues. Trimming removed 5 bases from V and 8 bases from J, with 15 bases in between. The CDR3, as DNA: TGTGCCAGCAGCGCCTCTGGCGGGATGGAAAAACTGTTTTTT. Amino acid sequence: CASSASGGMEKLFF.

The chain joins TRBV7-8 to TRBJ2-7, with TRBD2 matching 12 bases. This CDR3 has 15 amino acids. Germline CDR1 SGHVS, CDR2 FQNEAQ. The trim removed 5 bases at V and 2 bases at J, leaving 4 bases unmatched. The CDR3 region has the DNA TGTGCCAGCAGCCTAACTAGCGGGAGGCCCTACGAGCAGTACTTC. Its protein is CASSLTSGRPYEQYF.

V gene TRBV13 combines with J gene TRBJ1-1; D possibly corresponds to TRBD1 (6 bases). The V gene's germline CDR1 is PRHDT and CDR2 FYEKMQ (reference sequence). V gave up 6 bases and J gave up 6 bases, with 17 bases separating them. The CDR3 is 14 residues long. CDR3 residues: CASSRTVASPEAFF. CDR3 sequence (DNA): TGTGCCAGCAGTCGGACAGTTGCGAGCCCTGAAGCTTTCTTT.